In its sample, the clone carrying this T cell receptor (beta chain) was seen a few times. Its antigen is unidentified. These data are taken from a study of cytomegalovirus exposure and HLA in healthy donors. Study results and limitations: For most TCR sequences rarity was the rule, although some public TCRs occurred in many donors. Analysis performed later showed TCR beta chains linked to HLA being more clonally expanded than equally common others. An Asian-associated ancestry cluster reportedly showed fewer N-insertions than the approximately 660-donor mean in a later analysis. With later analysis, a missense DCLRE1C variant became linked to TCR beta V- and J-gene trimming.

PCR used 60 Vbeta primers and 13 Jbeta primers. The repertoire was sequenced with immunoSEQ multiplex PCR; TCRdb's copy has only in-frame clones and lacks some. The sample lists under 200,000 clones, 65% to 70% occurring once. The CDR3 sequence is 14 residues long. Per the germline V gene, CDR1 is GTSNPN and CDR2 is SVGIG (reference sequence). Trimming at V came to 3 bases and at J to 0 bases, leaving 5 bases not matched to a gene. Sequencing was done on a sample of PBMCs. The rearrangement joins TRBV30 to TRBJ2-7; 7 nucleotides agree with TRBD1. The source is a woman younger than 35 in good health and CMV-seropositive. CDR3 residues: CAWRPGQSSYEQYF. The CDR3 DNA reads as TGTGCCTGGAGGCCGGGACAGTCCTCCTACGAGCAGTACTTC.